This entry lists 24 T cell receptor beta chains sequenced from one sample in a study of T cell repertoires in cytomegalovirus infection. Antigen specificity for these receptors is unknown. Using its own MiXCR run on the reads, TCRdb lists one record per CDR3 protein. Among around 55,000 distinct CDR3 sequences listed, around a fifth were seen once. Here the sequenced sample was CD8+ T cells from cultured PBMCs, taken from culture after CMV antigen stimulation. The receptors were gathered from a human donor in good health (CMV status not recorded). Some clones in this sample may be carry-over from other donors' samples.

This chain joins TRBV19 and TRBJ1-5, with TRBD1 matching over 9 bases. CDR1 is LNHDA, CDR2 SQIVND, per germline (reference sequence). The CDR3 contains 15 residues. After removal of 6 bases from V and 5 bases from J, the junction contained 8 bases not matched to a gene. The DNA for the CDR3 is TGTGCCAGTAGCTGGGGACAGGGAGAGTATCAGCCCCAGCATTTT. Translated, it gives CASSWGQGEYQPQHF.

The V gene is TRBV6-2 or TRBV6-3, the J gene TRBJ1-1; perhaps TRBD1 as D (6 bases). The CDR3 runs to 16 residues. Germline values: CDR1 MNHEY, CDR2 SVGEGT. Trimming removed 2 bases from V and 1 base from J, with 14 bases in between. CDR3 coding DNA: TGTGCCAGCAGTTACAGTCCAGGGGCGAGGAACACTGAAGCTTTCTTT. This codes for CASSYSPGARNTEAFF.

This rearrangement joins TRBV12-3 or TRBV12-4 to TRBJ2-2, with 10 bases fitting TRBD1. V lost 0 bases, J lost 9 bases, and 7 bases stayed unmatched. This CDR3 spans 16 amino acids. CDR3 region: CASSLAGQGLWRELFF. DNA for the CDR3: TGTGCCAGCAGTTTAGCGGGACAGGGGCTGTGGCGGGAGCTGTTTTTT.

The chain couples TRBV11-2 to TRBJ2-7; 8 bases line up with TRBD1. J lost 3 bases, V lost 2 bases, and 6 bases had no gene match. The CDR3 extends over 15 amino acids. Germline CDR1 SGHAT, CDR2 FQNNGV. In DNA form, the CDR3 reads TGTGCCAGCAGCTTACAGGGGGCTAGTATCTACGAGCAGTACTTC. It translates to CASSLQGASIYEQYF.

This clonotype was counted only a few times. The chain employs TRBV6-2 or TRBV6-3 and TRBJ2-7; perhaps D is TRBD1 or TRBD2 (5 bases each). Trimming took off 5 bases at V and 3 bases at J, with 17 bases between the two ends. The length of the CDR3 is 15 residues. The germline gives CDR1 MNHEY, CDR2 SVGEGT. CDR3 sequence reads: CASSRTGRTVYEQYF. Here the CDR3 DNA reads TGTGCCAGCAGTCGAACGGGACGGACCGTCTACGAGCAGTACTTC.

The sample holds many counts of this clonotype. V and J are TRBV7-9 and TRBJ2-5; D unclear. Trimming removed 1 base from V and 5 bases from J, with 8 bases in between. CDR1 is SEHNR, CDR2 FQNEAQ, per germline (reference sequence). There are 13 residues in the CDR3. The CDR3: CASSLEGWETQYF. CDR3 bases: TGTGCCAGCAGCTTAGAGGGTTGGGAGACCCAGTACTTC.

The chain is built from TRBV28 and TRBJ2-7; possible D gene TRBD2, 7 bases. The CDR3 runs to 16 residues. The germline CDR1 and CDR2 sequences are MDHEN and SYDVKM. The V and J ends lost 4 bases and 3 bases respectively, with 19 bases between them. Here the CDR3 DNA reads TGTGCCAGCAGTTCCCCGGGGGGCCATGCCATCTACGAGCAGTACTTC. It specifies CASSSPGGHAIYEQYF.

In its sample, this clonotype was seen a few times. The chain has TRBV6-5 and TRBJ1-2; D ambiguous. CDR1 and CDR2 (germline): MNHEY, SVGAGI. This CDR3 contains 15 residues. Between the trimmed V and J ends, which lost 7 bases and 4 bases, there was a span of 19 bases. The CDR3 is CASIEWHRSLYGYTF. The CDR3, as DNA: TGTGCCAGCATAGAATGGCACCGGAGCCTCTATGGCTACACCTTC.

The chain combines TRBV7-6 with TRBJ2-2; 7 positions match TRBD2. The trim removed 2 bases at V and 5 bases at J, leaving 8 bases unmatched. The germline V gene encodes CDR1 SGHVS and CDR2 FNYEAQ. The CDR3 spans 16 residues. The CDR3 bases are TGTGCCAGCAGCTTAACAGCGGGAAGTGGTACCGGGGAGCTGTTTTTT. This encodes CASSLTAGSGTGELFF.

As regards this clonotype: This sequence may be a read error, since a much larger clone differs from it by one base. The chain employs TRBV7-9 and TRBJ2-4; D is perhaps TRBD1 (5 bases). The germline V gene has CDR1 SEHNR and CDR2 FQNEAQ (reference sequence). The CDR3 has 13 amino acids. This chain's CDR3 is CVSSNDSRRFQYF. The CDR3 DNA reads TGTGTCAGCAGCAACGACAGTAGAAGGTTTCAGTACTTC.

By share of the sample, this clonotype is large. The chain uses TRBV7-2 and TRBJ2-7; 9 nucleotides line up with TRBD2. The J segment lost 4 bases and the V segment lost 2 bases, leaving 6 bases of the junction unmatched. CDR1 and CDR2 (germline): SGHTA, FQGNSA. This CDR3 is built from 15 residues. CDR3 nucleotide sequence: TGTGCCAGCAGCTTATTGTCTAGCGGGGAATACGAGCAGTACTTC. Its protein product is CASSLLSSGEYEQYF.

The rearrangement joins TRBV7-3 to TRBJ2-5, with D tentatively TRBD1 (5 bases). The V gene lost 3 bases and the J gene lost 4 bases, with 12 bases spanning the gap. Germline V gene sequence: CDR1 SGHTA, CDR2 FQGTGA. There are 14 residues in the CDR3. CDR3 protein: CASSFRGSGETQYF. DNA for the CDR3: TGTGCCAGCAGCTTTAGGGGATCGGGAGAGACCCAGTACTTC.

This clonotype occurred once. This chain connects TRBV7-2 to TRBJ2-7; 8 nucleotides line up with TRBD2. CDR1 and CDR2 (germline): SGHTA, FQGNSA. V gave up 5 bases and J gave up 3 bases; unmatched junction bases: 6. The length of the CDR3 is 14 residues. CDR3 residues: CASSVSGNSYEQYF. In nucleotides, the CDR3 is TGTGCCAGCAGCGTTAGCGGGAATAGCTACGAGCAGTACTTC. Full variable domain (rest looked up from reference TRBV7-2 and TRBJ2-7): GAGVSQSPSNKVTEKGKDVELRCDPISGHTALYWYRQSLGQGLEFLIYFQGNSAPDKSGLPSDRFSAERTGGSVSTLTIQRTQQEDSAVYLCASSVSGNSYEQYFGPGTRLTVT.

This clonotype was found a few times. V usage is TRBV12-3 or TRBV12-4 and J usage is TRBJ2-6; no clear D. Deletions cut 4 bases from V and 4 bases from J, with 14 bases between. The CDR3 length is 16 residues. The CDR3 is CASSSSPFSGANVLTF. DNA for the CDR3: TGTGCCAGCAGTTCAAGCCCCTTCTCGGGGGCCAACGTCCTGACTTTC.

This clonotype was observed many times. The rearrangement joins TRBV19 to TRBJ2-2, with TRBD1 as a possible D gene (6 bases). Germline CDR1 is LNHDA and CDR2 is SQIVND (reference sequence). This CDR3 spans 15 amino acids. The V end was cut by 3 bases, the J end by 4 bases, with 12 bases between. The CDR3 region has the DNA TGTGCCAGTAGTATTAACAGGGCGGGCACCGGGGAGCTGTTTTTT. As protein: CASSINRAGTGELFF.

The chain recombines TRBV5-4 with TRBJ2-2, with 8 nucleotides matching TRBD2. The CDR3 contains 18 residues. Germline CDR1 SGHNT, CDR2 YYREEE (reference sequence). The V gene end was trimmed by 3 bases and the J gene end by 3 bases; junction bases not matched to a gene: 13. CDR3 sequence reads: CASSSLDSGNGDTGELFF. In DNA, the CDR3 is TGTGCCAGCAGCTCCCTGGATAGCGGGAATGGGGACACCGGGGAGCTGTTTTTT.

V usage is TRBV12-3 or TRBV12-4 and J usage is TRBJ2-1; D call uncertain. The CDR3 runs to 10 residues. Trimming pared 6 bases from V and 7 bases from J, leaving 4 bases between. DNA for the CDR3: TGTGCCAGCAGGCAGAATGAGCAGTTCTTC. This codes for CASRQNEQFF.

This clonotype came up a few times. The rearrangement joins TRBV12-3 or TRBV12-4 to TRBJ2-5; no firm D call. The length of the CDR3 is 15 residues. Trimming left V 1 base short and J 3 bases short, with 12 bases between. CDR3 DNA sequence: TGTGCCAGCAGTTTAGGGCTTACGGCTGAAGAGACCCAGTACTTC. It is translated as CASSLGLTAEETQYF.

The chain couples TRBV19 to TRBJ1-2, with a possible D match to TRBD1 (5 bases). V was shortened by 3 bases and J by 6 bases, with 11 bases between the two germline ends. This CDR3 comprises 13 residues. The germline V gene encodes CDR1 LNHDA and CDR2 SQIVND (reference sequence). The CDR3 here is CASSITAGNGYTF. CDR3 nucleotides: TGTGCCAGTAGTATTACTGCAGGGAATGGCTACACCTTC.

This clonotype was picked up a small number of times. The CDR3, as DNA: TGTGCCAGCAGTTGGGGGCCCGGCACTGAAGCTTTCTTT. Translating it yields CASSWGPGTEAFF. The chain is built from TRBV27 and TRBJ1-1; tentative D call: TRBD1 (6 bases). This CDR3 contains 13 residues. Germline V gives CDR1 MNHEY, CDR2 SMNVEV (reference sequence). With 4 bases removed from V and 4 bases from J, the gap between germline ends came to 10 bases.

The J gene is TRBJ1-1, the V gene TRBV6-5, with D hard to call. Germline-derived CDR1 and CDR2 are MNHEY and SVGAGI. The CDR3 is 15 amino acids. V was clipped by 4 bases and J by 6 bases, with 18 bases between them. CDR3 residues: CASSSETPGRAEAFF. The CDR3 DNA sequence: TGTGCCAGCAGTTCCGAGACACCGGGCCGGGCTGAAGCTTTCTTT.

The chain has TRBV7-9 and TRBJ1-1; possible D gene TRBD1, 5 bases. Trimming took 5 bases from V and 1 from J, leaving 11 bases between them. The CDR3 is 14 residues long. The germline V gene has CDR1 SEHNR and CDR2 FQNEAQ (reference sequence). CDR3: CASSLGQGNTEAFF. The CDR3 nucleotides read TGTGCCAGCAGCCTAGGCCAGGGGAACACTGAAGCTTTCTTT. Full variable domain (outside the CDR3, taken from reference TRBV7-9 and TRBJ1-1): DTGVSQNPRHKITKRGQNVTFRCDPISEHNRLYWYRQTLGQGPEFLTYFQNEAQLEKSRLLSDRFSAERPKGSFSTLEIQRTEQGDSAMYLCASSLGQGNTEAFFGQGTRLTVV.

This sequence joins TRBV12-3 or TRBV12-4 and TRBJ2-2, with TRBD2 matching over 11 bases. V lost 4 bases, J lost 4 bases, and 5 bases stayed unmatched. The CDR3 spans 16 residues. The CDR3 protein is CASSSTSGTPTGELFF. In DNA, the CDR3 is TGTGCCAGCAGTTCGACTAGCGGGACCCCCACCGGGGAGCTGTTTTTT.

CDR3 bases: TGTGCCAGCAGCTTAGTTTTAGGGCGGGAGGCCAACACCGGGGAGCTGTTTTTT. This translates into CASSLVLGREANTGELFF. The chain combines TRBV7-2 with TRBJ2-2, with 8 bases lining up with TRBD2. The junction had 9 bases not matched to a gene; V was cut back by 1 base and J by 2 bases. The germline V gene has CDR1 SGHTA and CDR2 FQGNSA. The CDR3 extends over 18 amino acids.